One sample yielded the 10 T cell receptor beta chains listed below, sequenced in a study of blood T cell repertoires in COVID-19. The table came from immunoSEQ multiplex PCR; TCRdb's copy has only in-frame clones and leaves some out. The profile covers 90,000 to 130,000 clones, with around 79% appearing a single time and 16% taken by the ten largest. Specimen: peripheral blood. Receptors were obtained from a woman aged 80 or over with active or convalescent COVID-19.

The rearrangement joins TRBV29-1 to TRBJ2-5; no reliable D call. V shed 7 bases and J shed 3 bases, with 6 bases lying between them. The V gene's germline CDR1 is SQVTM and CDR2 ANQGSEA. This CDR3 has 10 amino acids. As DNA, the CDR3 is TGCAGCGCTTCGGAAGAGACCCAGTACTTC. The encoded protein is CSASEETQYF.

This clone was counted a few times. The chain uses TRBV7-2 and TRBJ1-2, with D possibly matching TRBD1 (5 bases). The CDR3 spans 14 residues. V lost 1 base to trimming and J lost 3 bases, with 9 bases between them. From germline, CDR1 is SGHTA and CDR2 FQGNSA. CDR3 nucleotide sequence: TGTGCCAGCAGCTTAGAGGGGCAGTACTATGGCTACACCTTC. The encoded protein is CASSLEGQYYGYTF.

This sequence joins TRBV4-3 and TRBJ2-5; 10 nucleotides align to TRBD2. Germline CDR1 is LGHNA and CDR2 is YSLEER. With 0 bases clipped from V and 5 bases from J, the junction kept 9 bases outside the gene matches. CDR3 size: 17 residues. CDR3 loop: CASSQDWLAGAGETQYF. As DNA, the CDR3 is TGCGCCAGCAGCCAAGATTGGCTAGCGGGAGCTGGGGAGACCCAGTACTTC.

This clone was observed a few times. The J gene is TRBJ1-2, the V gene TRBV7-2, with D perhaps matching TRBD1 (5 bases). The CDR3 is made up of 17 amino acids. Trimming removed 1 base from V and 5 bases from J, with 20 bases in between. Germline CDR1 SGHTA, CDR2 FQGNSA. The CDR3 sequence: CASSLGGSGGLSYGYTF. CDR3 DNA sequence: TGTGCCAGCAGCTTAGGGGGTAGCGGGGGTCTGTCATATGGCTACACCTTC.

The chain recombines TRBV9 with TRBJ2-1, with TRBD2 matching 11 bases. V lost 4 bases and J lost 8; bases outside the gene matches: 8. This CDR3 is 15 amino acids long. Germline V CDR1 and CDR2: SGDLS, YYNGEE. This CDR3 reads CASSIGTSGWDEQFF. In nucleotides, the CDR3 is TGTGCCAGCAGCATCGGGACTAGCGGTTGGGATGAGCAGTTCTTC. The full variable domain, rest sourced from reference TRBV9 and TRBJ2-1, is DSGVTQTPKHLITATGQRVTLRCSPRSGDLSVYWYQQSLDQGLQFLIQYYNGEERAKGNILERFSAQQFPDLHSELNLSSLELGDSALYFCASSIGTSGWDEQFFGPGTRLTVL.

The sample holds one count of this clone. The CDR3, as DNA: TGTGCCAGCAGCTTAGGGACTAGCGGGAAGTCGTACGAGCAGTACTTC. Its protein product is CASSLGTSGKSYEQYF. The chain recombines TRBV7-6 with TRBJ2-7; the match to TRBD2 covers 12 bases. Germline CDR1 reads SGHVS; CDR2 reads FNYEAQ. V gave up 1 base and J gave up 4 bases; unmatched junction bases: 5. The CDR3 loop spans 16 amino acids.

The rearrangement links TRBV5-1 to TRBJ2-1, with 12 positions matching TRBD2. The CDR3 is 20 residues long. J was trimmed by 1 base and V by 10 bases; bases with no gene match: 21. The germline gives CDR1 SGHRS, CDR2 YFSETQ. The CDR3 protein is CALLPGTSGPQRGSYNEQFF. DNA for the CDR3: TGCGCCCTCCTCCCGGGGACTAGCGGGCCGCAGCGGGGGTCCTACAATGAGCAGTTCTTC.

The J gene is TRBJ2-2, the V gene TRBV5-5; 12 bases map to TRBD1. Germline CDR1 SGHKS, CDR2 YYEKEE (reference sequence). The junction had 8 bases not matched to a gene; V was cut back by 4 bases and J by 7 bases. The CDR3 consists of 16 residues. For the CDR3, the DNA is TGTGCCAGCAGCCCATCGGGGACAGGGGGCCTCGGGGAGCTGTTTTTT. Protein: CASSPSGTGGLGELFF.

V is TRBV19 and J is TRBJ1-1; no clear D. Trimming stripped 6 bases from V and 1 base from J, with 9 bases between. CDR1 is LNHDA, CDR2 SQIVND, per germline (reference sequence). This CDR3 is 13 amino acids long. CDR3 in amino acids: CASSPIGNTEAFF. The CDR3 coding sequence is TGTGCCAGTAGCCCCATCGGGAACACTGAAGCTTTCTTT.

V is TRBV18 and J is TRBJ2-1, with D possibly being TRBD1 (6 bases). The CDR3 consists of 14 residues. V was clipped by 4 bases and J by 9 bases, with 16 bases between them. Germline V gene sequence: CDR1 KGHSH, CDR2 LQKENI. The CDR3 bases are TGTGCCAGCTCACAACAACAGGGACCCCGTGAGCAGTTCTTC. It codes for CASSQQQGPREQFF.